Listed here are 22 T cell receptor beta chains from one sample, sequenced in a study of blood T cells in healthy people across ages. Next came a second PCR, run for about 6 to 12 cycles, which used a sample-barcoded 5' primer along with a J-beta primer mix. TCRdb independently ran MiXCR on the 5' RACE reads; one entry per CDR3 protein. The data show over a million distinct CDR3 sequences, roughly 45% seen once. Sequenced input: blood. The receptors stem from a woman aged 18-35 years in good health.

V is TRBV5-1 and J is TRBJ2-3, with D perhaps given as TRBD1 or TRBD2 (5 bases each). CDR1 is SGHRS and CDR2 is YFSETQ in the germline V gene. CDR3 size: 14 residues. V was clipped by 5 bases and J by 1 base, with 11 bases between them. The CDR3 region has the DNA TGCGCCAGCAGTGCCGGGACCCGCACAGATACGCAGTATTTT. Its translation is CASSAGTRTDTQYF. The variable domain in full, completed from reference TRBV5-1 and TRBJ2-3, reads KAGVTQTPRYLIKTRGQQVTLSCSPISGHRSVSWYQQTPGQGLQFLFEYFSETQRNKGNFPGRFSGRQFSNSRSEMNVSTLELGDSALYLCASSAGTRTDTQYFGPGTRLTVL.

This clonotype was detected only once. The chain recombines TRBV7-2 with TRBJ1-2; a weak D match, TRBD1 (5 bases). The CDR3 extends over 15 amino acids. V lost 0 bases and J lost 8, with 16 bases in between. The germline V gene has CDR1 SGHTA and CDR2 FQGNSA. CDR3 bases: TGTGCCAGCAGCTTAGCGGGGCAGGATTTAGGGGGCTACACCTTC. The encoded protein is CASSLAGQDLGGYTF.

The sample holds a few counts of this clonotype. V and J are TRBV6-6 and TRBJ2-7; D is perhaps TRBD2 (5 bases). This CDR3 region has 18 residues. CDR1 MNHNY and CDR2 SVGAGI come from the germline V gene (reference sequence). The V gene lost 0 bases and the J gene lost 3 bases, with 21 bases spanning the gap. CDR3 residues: CASSYSASDGLSYYEQYF. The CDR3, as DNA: TGTGCCAGCAGTTACTCCGCAAGCGATGGACTGTCTTACTACGAGCAGTACTTC.

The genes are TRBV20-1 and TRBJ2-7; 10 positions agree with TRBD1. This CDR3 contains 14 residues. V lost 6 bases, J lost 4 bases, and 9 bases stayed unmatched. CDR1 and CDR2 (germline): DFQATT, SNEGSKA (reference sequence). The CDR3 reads CSATGEGQGYEQYF. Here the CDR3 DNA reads TGCAGTGCGACCGGTGAGGGACAGGGGTACGAGCAGTACTTC.

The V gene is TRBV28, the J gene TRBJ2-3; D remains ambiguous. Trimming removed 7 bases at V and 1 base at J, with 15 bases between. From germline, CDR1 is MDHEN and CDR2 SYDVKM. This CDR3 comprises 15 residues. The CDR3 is CASNPGTSGTDTQYF. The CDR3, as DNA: TGTGCCAGCAACCCCGGCACATCTGGCACAGATACGCAGTATTTT.

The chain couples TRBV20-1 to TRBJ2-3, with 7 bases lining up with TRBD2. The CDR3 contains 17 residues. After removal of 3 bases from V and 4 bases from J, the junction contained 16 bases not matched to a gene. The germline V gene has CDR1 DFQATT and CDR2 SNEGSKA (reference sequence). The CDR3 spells CSARVIGASGGPDTQYF. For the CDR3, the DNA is TGCAGTGCTAGGGTGATAGGGGCTAGCGGAGGCCCAGATACGCAGTATTTT.

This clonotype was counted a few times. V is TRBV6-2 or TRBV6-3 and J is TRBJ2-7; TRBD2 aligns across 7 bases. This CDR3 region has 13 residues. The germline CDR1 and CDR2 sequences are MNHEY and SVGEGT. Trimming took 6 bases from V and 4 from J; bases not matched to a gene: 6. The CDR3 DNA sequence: TGTGCCAGCAGAACCGGGGGGATATACGAGCAGTACTTC. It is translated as CASRTGGIYEQYF.

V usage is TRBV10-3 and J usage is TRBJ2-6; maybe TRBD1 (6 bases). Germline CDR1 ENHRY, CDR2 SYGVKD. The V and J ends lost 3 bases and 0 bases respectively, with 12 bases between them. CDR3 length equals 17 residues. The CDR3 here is CAISETTGSSGANVLTF. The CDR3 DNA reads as TGTGCCATCAGTGAAACTACAGGGTCCTCTGGGGCCAACGTCCTGACTTTC.

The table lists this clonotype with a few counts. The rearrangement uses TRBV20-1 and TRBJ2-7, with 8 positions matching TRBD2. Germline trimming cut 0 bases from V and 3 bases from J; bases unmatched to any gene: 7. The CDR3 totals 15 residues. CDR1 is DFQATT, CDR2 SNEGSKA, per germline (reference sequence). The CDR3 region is CSARDKRENLYEQYF. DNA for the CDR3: TGCAGTGCTAGAGATAAGCGGGAGAATCTCTACGAGCAGTACTTC.

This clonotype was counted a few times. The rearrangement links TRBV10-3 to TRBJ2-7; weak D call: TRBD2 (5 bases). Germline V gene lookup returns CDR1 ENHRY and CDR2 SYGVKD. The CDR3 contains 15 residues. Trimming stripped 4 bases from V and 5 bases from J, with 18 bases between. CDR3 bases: TGTGCCATCAGTGGCCAAGGCGGGTCTGTGGACGAGCAGTACTTC. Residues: CAISGQGGSVDEQYF.

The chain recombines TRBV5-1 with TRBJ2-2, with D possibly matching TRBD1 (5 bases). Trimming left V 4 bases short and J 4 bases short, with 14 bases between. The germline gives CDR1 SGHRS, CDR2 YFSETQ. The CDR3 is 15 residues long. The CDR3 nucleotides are TGCGCCAGCAGCAGAACACAGGATTCCACCGGGGAGCTGTTTTTT. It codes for CASSRTQDSTGELFF.

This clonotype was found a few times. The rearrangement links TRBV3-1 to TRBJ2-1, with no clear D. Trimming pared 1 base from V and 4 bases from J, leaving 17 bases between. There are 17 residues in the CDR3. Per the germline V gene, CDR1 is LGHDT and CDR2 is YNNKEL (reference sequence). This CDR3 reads CASSQGMESLWYNEQFF. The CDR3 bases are TGTGCCAGCAGCCAAGGGATGGAAAGTTTATGGTACAATGAGCAGTTCTTC.

CDR3 nucleotide sequence: TGTGCCAGCAGCTTAGGGGGACATCCCTATGGCTACACCTTC. The encoded protein is CASSLGGHPYGYTF. This rearrangement joins TRBV7-9 to TRBJ1-2, with D maybe TRBD1 (6 bases). The CDR3 spans 14 residues. CDR1 and CDR2 from the germline V gene are SEHNR and FQNEAQ (reference sequence). Trimming pared 1 base from V and 4 bases from J, leaving 10 bases between.

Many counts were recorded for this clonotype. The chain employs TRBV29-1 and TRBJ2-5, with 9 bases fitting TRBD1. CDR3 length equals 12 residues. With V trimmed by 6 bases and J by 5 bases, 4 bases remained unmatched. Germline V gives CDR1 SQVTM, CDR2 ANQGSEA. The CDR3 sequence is CSVTGGAETQYF. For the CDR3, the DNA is TGCAGCGTCACAGGGGGCGCGGAGACCCAGTACTTC.

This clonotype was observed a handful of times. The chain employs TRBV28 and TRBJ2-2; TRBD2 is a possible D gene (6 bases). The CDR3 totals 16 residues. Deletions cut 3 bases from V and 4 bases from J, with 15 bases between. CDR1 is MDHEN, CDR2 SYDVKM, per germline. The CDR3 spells CASSFPATGVTGELFF. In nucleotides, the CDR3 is TGTGCCAGCAGTTTTCCTGCGACGGGAGTCACCGGGGAGCTGTTTTTT.

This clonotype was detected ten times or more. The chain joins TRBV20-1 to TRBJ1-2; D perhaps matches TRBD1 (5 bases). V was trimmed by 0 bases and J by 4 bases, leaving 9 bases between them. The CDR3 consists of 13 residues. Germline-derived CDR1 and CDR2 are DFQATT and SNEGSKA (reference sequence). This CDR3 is CSAREGQLYGYTF. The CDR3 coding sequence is TGCAGTGCTAGAGAGGGGCAGCTCTATGGCTACACCTTC.

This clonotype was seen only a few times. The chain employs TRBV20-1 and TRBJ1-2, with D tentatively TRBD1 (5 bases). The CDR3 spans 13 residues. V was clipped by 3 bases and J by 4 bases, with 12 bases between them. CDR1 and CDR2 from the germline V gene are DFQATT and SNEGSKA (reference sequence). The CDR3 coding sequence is TGCAGTGCTAGGGACCCAGGGATCTATGGCTACACCTTC. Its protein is CSARDPGIYGYTF.

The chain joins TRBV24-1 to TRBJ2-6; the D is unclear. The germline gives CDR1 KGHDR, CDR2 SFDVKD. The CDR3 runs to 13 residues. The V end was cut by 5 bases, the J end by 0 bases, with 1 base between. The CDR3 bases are TGTGCCACCAGTGTCTCTGGGGCCAACGTCCTGACTTTC. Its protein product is CATSVSGANVLTF.

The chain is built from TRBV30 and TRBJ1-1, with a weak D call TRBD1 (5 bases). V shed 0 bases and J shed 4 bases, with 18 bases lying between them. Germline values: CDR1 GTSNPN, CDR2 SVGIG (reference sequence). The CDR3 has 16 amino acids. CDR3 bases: TGTGCCTGGAGTGTTGCGATTGGGGCTTCGATCACTGAAGCTTTCTTT. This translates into CAWSVAIGASITEAFF.

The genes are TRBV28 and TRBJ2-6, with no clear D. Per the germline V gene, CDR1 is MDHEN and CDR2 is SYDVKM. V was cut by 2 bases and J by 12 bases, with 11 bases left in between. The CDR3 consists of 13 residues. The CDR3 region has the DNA TGTGCCAGCAGTTTAAGATCTCCCCCCGTCCTGACTTTC. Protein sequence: CASSLRSPPVLTF.

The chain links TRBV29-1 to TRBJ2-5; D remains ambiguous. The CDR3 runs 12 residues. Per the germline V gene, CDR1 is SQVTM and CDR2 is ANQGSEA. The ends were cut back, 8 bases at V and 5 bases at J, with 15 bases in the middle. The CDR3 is CSPKRVEETQYF. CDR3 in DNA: TGCAGCCCCAAAAGGGTAGAGGAGACCCAGTACTTC.

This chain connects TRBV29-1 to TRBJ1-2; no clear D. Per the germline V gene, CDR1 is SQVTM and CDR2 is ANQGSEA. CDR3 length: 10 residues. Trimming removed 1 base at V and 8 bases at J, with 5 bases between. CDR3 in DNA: TGCAGCGTTGAAGGACGGGGCTACACCTTC. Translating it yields CSVEGRGYTF.